The 32 T cell receptor beta chains below all came from one sample that was sequenced in a study of monozygotic twins with inflammatory bowel disease. TCRdb reprocessed the 5' RACE reads and stores each CDR3 protein as one record, lacking DNA. This sample contains fewer than 450,000 distinct CDR3 sequences. Sequenced: blood. These TCRs come from a human donor with ulcerative colitis or Crohn's disease, or a healthy co-twin of an affected twin (not recorded which).

The V gene is TRBV20-1, the J gene TRBJ2-7. The CDR3 consists of 12 residues. CDR1 DFQATT and CDR2 SNEGSKA come from the germline V gene (reference sequence). CDR3 region: CSARKTSYEQYF.

The rearrangement uses TRBV18 and TRBJ2-7; TCRdb gives TRBD1 as the D gene, but with no DNA this cannot be confirmed. The CDR3 has 14 amino acids. CDR1 KGHSH and CDR2 LQKENI come from the germline V gene. CDR3 residues: CASSFGQTVYEQYF.

This rearrangement joins TRBV5-4 to TRBJ2-3; TCRdb lists TRBD1, though no DNA is available to test this call. CDR1 is SGHNT and CDR2 is YYREEE in the germline V gene (reference sequence). This CDR3 is 16 amino acids long. The CDR3 is CASSVMRGGPTDTQYF.

This chain joins TRBV6-5 and TRBJ2-1; as DNA is missing, the TRBD2 call by TCRdb cannot be tested. The CDR3 spans 18 residues. Germline V lookup: CDR1 MNHEY, CDR2 SVGAGI. Here the CDR3 reads CASSYRGGGPLSYNEQFF.

The chain recombines TRBV29-1 with TRBJ1-3; absent DNA, TCRdb's TRBD1 call cannot be checked. The CDR3 covers 15 residues. Germline assignment: CDR1 SQVTM and CDR2 ANQGSEA. The CDR3 loop reads CSVGDTGTTGNTIYF.

The rearrangement uses TRBV20-1 and TRBJ2-1. The CDR3 consists of 13 residues. Germline-derived CDR1 and CDR2 are DFQATT and SNEGSKA (reference sequence). The CDR3 spells CSARDGDYNEQFF.

The chain recombines TRBV27 with TRBJ2-7; TCRdb's assignment of TRBD1 cannot be checked, as there is no DNA. Germline V gene lookup returns CDR1 MNHEY and CDR2 SMNVEV (reference sequence). The CDR3 is made up of 16 amino acids. CDR3 region: CASSLGMGRGAYEQYF.

The chain is built from TRBV20-1 and TRBJ1-2. The germline gives CDR1 DFQATT, CDR2 SNEGSKA (reference sequence). This CDR3 is 12 amino acids long. The CDR3 is CSVSTGNYGYTF.

The V gene is TRBV6-5, the J gene TRBJ2-2; TCRdb lists TRBD2, though no DNA is available to test this call. The CDR3 has 18 residues. Germline lookup yields CDR1 MNHEY and CDR2 SVGAGI. The CDR3 is CASSYPRLAGGHTGELFF.

The V and J genes are TRBV6-2 or TRBV6-3 and TRBJ2-4; TCRdb selects TRBD2, and the lack of DNA leaves this call unchecked. The germline gives CDR1 MNHEY, CDR2 SVGEGT. The CDR3 is 15 amino acids. The CDR3 loop reads CASSQRNIAKNIQYF.

The CDR3 loop reads CASSYSRASDTEAFF. The chain joins TRBV6-5 to TRBJ1-1. The CDR3 is made up of 15 amino acids. Germline CDR1 and CDR2: MNHEY and SVGAGI.

The gene calls are TRBV7-9 and TRBJ2-5; TCRdb's D call, TRBD2, is unchecked because there is no DNA. CDR3 length: 15 amino acids. Germline CDR1 reads SEHNR; CDR2 reads FQNEAQ (reference sequence). CDR3 loop: CASSLGRGRSETQYF.

Here the CDR3 reads CASVPGVVGQETQYF. The chain links TRBV5-1 to TRBJ2-5; TCRdb designates TRBD1, a call that cannot be tested without DNA. This CDR3 contains 15 residues. Germline V gene sequence: CDR1 SGHRS, CDR2 YFSETQ. Supplemented by reference TRBV5-1 and TRBJ2-5, the full variable domain reads KAGVTQTPRYLIKTRGQQVTLSCSPISGHRSVSWYQQTPGQGLQFLFEYFSETQRNKGNFPGRFSGRQFSNSRSEMNVSTLELGDSALYLCASVPGVVGQETQYFGPGTRLLVL.

The gene calls are TRBV6-2 or TRBV6-3 and TRBJ2-1; TCRdb designates TRBD1, a call that cannot be tested without DNA. Per the germline V gene, CDR1 is MNHEY and CDR2 is SVGEGT. The CDR3 runs 15 residues. CDR3 in amino acids: CASSYPRQGGNEQFF.

The chain recombines TRBV5-1 with TRBJ2-1; TCRdb proposes TRBD1, but this gene call is untestable without DNA. CDR3 size: 12 residues. Germline values: CDR1 SGHRS, CDR2 YFSETQ. CDR3 sequence reads: CASSPVSDRWFF.

This chain connects TRBV12-3 or TRBV12-4 to TRBJ1-5; with no DNA, the TCRdb D assignment of TRBD1 cannot be verified. The CDR3 contains 16 residues. The CDR3: CASSFVSGPSNQPQHF.

The chain joins TRBV7-9 to TRBJ1-1; the D call of TRBD1 rests on TCRdb alone, since no DNA is present to check it. The CDR3 sequence is 13 residues long. Germline V gene lookup returns CDR1 SEHNR and CDR2 FQNEAQ (reference sequence). This chain's CDR3 is CASSLGNRLSAFF.

The rearrangement joins TRBV5-1 to TRBJ2-3. This CDR3 has 14 residues. Per germline, CDR1 SGHRS and CDR2 YFSETQ. The CDR3 sequence is CASSSVALTDTQYF.

The rearrangement uses TRBV2 and TRBJ2-5. Germline V lookup: CDR1 SNHLY, CDR2 FYNNEI. The CDR3 extends over 15 amino acids. The CDR3 sequence is CASSEVWGFQETQYF.

The J gene is TRBJ1-6, the V gene TRBV5-1; TCRdb designates TRBD1, a call that cannot be tested without DNA. CDR3 length: 16 residues. Germline CDR1 is SGHRS and CDR2 is YFSETQ. CDR3 amino acids: CASSLGGDTYNSPLHF.

The chain has TRBV12-3 or TRBV12-4 and TRBJ2-3; TCRdb calls TRBD1, which cannot be checked without DNA. The CDR3 is made up of 14 amino acids. CDR3 protein: CASSPGPITDTQYF.

The chain combines TRBV7-8 with TRBJ2-7. The CDR3 loop spans 15 amino acids. The V gene's germline CDR1 is SGHVS and CDR2 FQNEAQ. The CDR3 region is CASSLGNGWFYEQYF.

The CDR3 spells CASSSGQATYEQYF. The rearrangement joins TRBV27 to TRBJ2-7; with no DNA, the TCRdb D assignment of TRBD1 cannot be verified. The CDR3 consists of 14 residues. The germline V gene encodes CDR1 MNHEY and CDR2 SMNVEV (reference sequence).

The chain employs TRBV30 and TRBJ2-1. CDR1 and CDR2 from the germline V gene are GTSNPN and SVGIG (reference sequence). The CDR3 length is 12 residues. CDR3 in amino acids: CAWSVARRRQFF. Supplemented by reference TRBV30 and TRBJ2-1, the full variable domain reads SQTIHQWPATLVQPVGSPLSLECTVEGTSNPNLYWYRQAAGRGLQLLFYSVGIGQISSEVPQNLSASRPQDRQFILSSKKLLLSDSGFYLCAWSVARRRQFFGPGTRLTVL.

V and J are TRBV3-1 and TRBJ2-1; without DNA, the TCRdb call of TRBD2 cannot be checked. Germline CDR1 LGHDT, CDR2 YNNKEL (reference sequence). The CDR3 is made up of 15 amino acids. The chain's CDR3 is CASSQSGGAWNEQFF.

The CDR3 sequence is CASSLPGQGWYEQFF. The chain recombines TRBV5-7 with TRBJ2-1; as DNA is missing, the TRBD1 call by TCRdb cannot be tested. TRBV5-7 is classed as an ORF, of uncertain function. The CDR3 is 15 amino acids.

J is TRBJ1-1 and V is TRBV5-1; lacking DNA, the TRBD1 call made by TCRdb goes unchecked. The CDR3 length is 15 residues. Germline V gene data show CDR1 as SGHRS and CDR2 as YFSETQ. The CDR3 loop is CASSFNIRGNTEAFF.

The chain carries TRBV2 and TRBJ2-4; TCRdb indicates TRBD1, and absent DNA this call remains unverified. This CDR3 has 16 amino acids. CDR1 SNHLY and CDR2 FYNNEI come from the germline V gene. This CDR3 reads CASKYRDRGGKNIQYF.

The V call is TRBV28, the J call TRBJ2-5; TCRdb reports TRBD1, a call that lacks DNA to check it against. This CDR3 is 15 amino acids long. Germline CDR1 and CDR2: MDHEN and SYDVKM. This CDR3 reads CASSFAGGPVLAQYF. Full variable domain (remainder filled in from reference TRBV28 and TRBJ2-5): DVKVTQSSRYLVKRTGEKVFLECVQDMDHENMFWYRQDPGLGLRLIYFSYDVKMKEKGDIPEGYSVSREKKERFSLILESASTNQTSMYLCASSFAGGPVLAQYFGPGTRLLVL.

V and J are TRBV6-5 and TRBJ2-2. Germline V gives CDR1 MNHEY, CDR2 SVGAGI. This CDR3 spans 16 amino acids. The CDR3 sequence: CASSYLGRLDTGELFF.

V is TRBV24-1 and J is TRBJ2-7; without DNA, the TCRdb call of TRBD2 cannot be checked. Germline CDR1 reads KGHDR; CDR2 reads SFDVKD. The CDR3 spans 13 residues. The CDR3 spells CATLRLAVYEQYF.

The chain employs TRBV14 and TRBJ2-7; there is no DNA to check the TCRdb D call of TRBD2. Germline CDR1 reads SGHDN; CDR2 reads FVKESK. The CDR3 is made up of 12 amino acids. This CDR3 is CASSLGLSKWYF.